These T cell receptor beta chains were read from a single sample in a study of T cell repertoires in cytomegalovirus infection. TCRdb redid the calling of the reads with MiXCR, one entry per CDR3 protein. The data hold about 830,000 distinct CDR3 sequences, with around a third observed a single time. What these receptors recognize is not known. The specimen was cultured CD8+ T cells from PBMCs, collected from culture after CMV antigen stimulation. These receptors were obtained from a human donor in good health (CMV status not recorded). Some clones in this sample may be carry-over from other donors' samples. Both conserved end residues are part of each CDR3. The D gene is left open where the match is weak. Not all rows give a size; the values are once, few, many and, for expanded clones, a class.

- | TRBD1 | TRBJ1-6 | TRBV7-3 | TGTGCAGGTGGACAGGGATCTTCACCCCTCCACTTT | CAGGQGSSPLHF
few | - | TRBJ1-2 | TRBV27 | TGTGCCAGCAGTTTAAGATGGGGGGGCGGTACTGGCTACACCTTC | CASSLRWGGGTGYTF
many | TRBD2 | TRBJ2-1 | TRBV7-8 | TGTGCCAGCAGCATAGAACTAGCGGGGGGCGGTTTGGAGCAGTTCTTC | CASSIELAGGGLEQFF
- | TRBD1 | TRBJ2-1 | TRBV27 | TGTGCCAGCAGTTTATCGAAGGGGGCGTACAATGAGCAGTTCTTC | CASSLSKGAYNEQFF
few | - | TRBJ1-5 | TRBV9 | TGTGCCAGCAGCGCGACAGGCAACAGCAATCAGCCCCAGCATTTT | CASSATGNSNQPQHF
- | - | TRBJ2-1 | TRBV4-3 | TGCGCCAGCAGCCCGATTGGACCTCCCTACAATGAGCAGTTCTTC | CASSPIGPPYNEQFF
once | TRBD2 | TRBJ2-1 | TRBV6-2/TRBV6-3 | TGTGCCAGCAGTCCCATCATCATCGGGTACAGCGGGGTCTACAATGAGCAGTTCTTC | CASSPIIIGYSGVYNEQFF
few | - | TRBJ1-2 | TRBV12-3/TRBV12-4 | TGTGCCAGCAGTTTAACAGGGAAGTCCTATGGCTACACCTTC | CASSLTGKSYGYTF
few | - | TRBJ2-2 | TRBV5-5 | TGTGCCAGCAGCGTCACGCAGGGAGGCGCGAACACCGGGGAGCTGTTTTTT | CASSVTQGGANTGELFF
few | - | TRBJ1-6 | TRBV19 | TGTGCCAGTAGTATCCCGCAGGGAGGACCCTATAATTCACCCCTCCACTTT | CASSIPQGGPYNSPLHF
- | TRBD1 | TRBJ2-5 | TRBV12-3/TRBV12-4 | TGTGCCAGCGGCCGTGGAAGATTCCGACAGGGAGAGACCCAGTACTTC | CASGRGRFRQGETQYF
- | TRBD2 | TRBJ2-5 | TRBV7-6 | TGTGCTAGCACCCCTGGACTAGCGGAAGAGACCCAGTACTTC | CASTPGLAEETQYF
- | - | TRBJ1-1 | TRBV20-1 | TGCAGTGCTAGAGCTCTCCGGTGGAACACTGAAGCTTTCTTT | CSARALRWNTEAFF
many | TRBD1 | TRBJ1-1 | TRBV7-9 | TGTGCCAGCAGCTTTCCGGGACAGGGGGCAGACACTGAAGCTTTCTTT | CASSFPGQGADTEAFF
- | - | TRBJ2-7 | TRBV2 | TGTGCCAGCAGTGAGGACAGTACAAAATCGTACGAGCAGTACTTC | CASSEDSTKSYEQYF
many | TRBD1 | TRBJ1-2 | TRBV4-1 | TGCGCCAGCAGCCAGACCGGGACAGGCCCGAGTGGCTACACCTTC | CASSQTGTGPSGYTF